Each of the 22 T cell receptor beta chains below was sequenced from the same sample in a study of shared clonotypes between healthy human individuals. This table comes from immunoSEQ multiplex PCR, and its TCRdb copy is limited to in-frame clones, with some not included. The sample contains under 2,500,000 clones, approximately 96% of which appear only once. Source material: naive CD4+ T cells sorted from blood. Subset denoted: CD45RA+ positively selected. These receptors all stem from a young man in good health.

This clone has just one count. The chain combines TRBV6-1 with TRBJ1-5; no definite D call. Germline V gene sequence: CDR1 MNHNS, CDR2 SASEGT. Trimming left V 7 bases short and J 0 bases short, with 10 bases between. This CDR3 is built from 14 residues. CDR3 in amino acids: CASNEGYSNQPQHF. The CDR3 nucleotides are TGTGCCAGCAACGAGGGATATAGCAATCAGCCCCAGCATTTT.

The table lists this clone with a few counts. The genes are TRBV7-9 and TRBJ1-2; 7 bases fit TRBD1. The CDR3 sequence is 15 residues long. J gave up 4 bases and V 4 bases, and 9 bases lay outside the gene matches. From germline, CDR1 is SEHNR and CDR2 FQNEAQ (reference sequence). The CDR3 nucleotides read TGTGCCAGCAGCTCCCAGGACAGGCAGCCCTATGGCTACACCTTC. This sequence encodes CASSSQDRQPYGYTF. The full variable domain, completed using reference TRBV7-9 and TRBJ1-2, is DTGVSQNPRHKITKRGQNVTFRCDPISEHNRLYWYRQTLGQGPEFLTYFQNEAQLEKSRLLSDRFSAERPKGSFSTLEIQRTEQGDSAMYLCASSSQDRQPYGYTFGSGTRLTVV.

This chain joins TRBV18 and TRBJ1-2; D call uncertain. V was clipped by 3 bases and J by 4 bases, with 12 bases between them. Germline V gene data show CDR1 as KGHSH and CDR2 as LQKENI. The CDR3 is 14 residues long. The CDR3 sequence: CASSPLEGSYGYTF. The DNA of the CDR3 is TGTGCCAGCTCACCCCTTGAGGGAAGCTATGGCTACACCTTC.

The V and J genes are TRBV5-1 and TRBJ2-1; TRBD2 might be the D (6 bases). V lost 3 bases to trimming and J lost 1 base, with 14 bases between them. The CDR3 is 16 amino acids. Germline CDR1 SGHRS, CDR2 YFSETQ. The CDR3: CASSSGDLRSYNEQFF. CDR3 sequence (DNA): TGCGCCAGCAGCTCGGGAGACCTGAGGTCCTACAATGAGCAGTTCTTC. The variable domain in full, completed from reference TRBV5-1 and TRBJ2-1, reads KAGVTQTPRYLIKTRGQQVTLSCSPISGHRSVSWYQQTPGQGLQFLFEYFSETQRNKGNFPGRFSGRQFSNSRSEMNVSTLELGDSALYLCASSSGDLRSYNEQFFGPGTRLTVL.

In its sample, this clone was seen once. The V call is TRBV6-6, the J call TRBJ1-4, with a weak D call TRBD1 (6 bases). The CDR3 has 14 residues. Germline CDR1 is MNHNY and CDR2 is SVGAGI (reference sequence). Trimming left V 4 bases short and J 4 bases short, with 10 bases between. The CDR3 region is CASSLQGFNEKLFF. The CDR3 DNA reads TGTGCCAGCAGTTTACAGGGCTTTAATGAAAAACTGTTTTTT.

The V and J genes are TRBV5-1 and TRBJ2-3, with 7 bases identical to TRBD2. Germline loops: CDR1 SGHRS, CDR2 YFSETQ. The CDR3 is 15 residues long. The V gene end was trimmed by 6 bases and the J gene end by 0 bases; junction bases not matched to a gene: 7. The CDR3: CASNQGGLSTDTQYF. The CDR3 DNA reads TGCGCCAGCAACCAGGGAGGGCTAAGCACAGATACGCAGTATTTT.

The J gene is TRBJ1-2, the V gene TRBV11-2; a weak D match, TRBD1 (5 bases). Trimming left V 0 bases short and J 3 bases short, with 20 bases between. In germline, CDR1 is SGHAT, CDR2 FQNNGV. The CDR3 runs 18 residues. The CDR3 DNA reads TGTGCCAGCAGCTTAGATCCGACAGCGACTACTCACCACTATGGCTACACCTTC. Translating it yields CASSLDPTATTHHYGYTF.

The genes are TRBV11-2 and TRBJ2-1; TRBD1 matches at 10 bases. Looked up from germline, CDR1 is SGHAT and CDR2 is FQNNGV. The CDR3 covers 17 residues. V gave up 0 bases and J gave up 0 bases; unmatched junction bases: 2. CDR3 region: CASSLDRQGASYNEQFF. CDR3 coding DNA: TGTGCCAGCAGCTTAGATCGACAGGGGGCCTCCTACAATGAGCAGTTCTTC. Together with reference TRBV11-2 and TRBJ2-1, the CDR3 gives the full variable domain: EAGVAQSPRYKIIEKRQSVAFWCNPISGHATLYWYQQILGQGPKLLIQFQNNGVVDDSQLPKDRFSAERLKGVDSTLKIQPAKLEDSAVYLCASSLDRQGASYNEQFFGPGTRLTVL.

The sample holds one count of this clone. The V call is TRBV4-3, the J call TRBJ2-7; the D is unclear. CDR1 is LGHNA and CDR2 is YSLEER in the germline V gene. The V end was cut by 4 bases, the J end by 4 bases, with 17 bases between. CDR3 length: 15 amino acids. CDR3 sequence: CASSPGRGTTYEQYF. In DNA, the CDR3 is TGCGCCAGCAGCCCGGGTAGAGGAACAACTTACGAGCAGTACTTC.

V usage is TRBV18 and J usage is TRBJ2-3; 8 nucleotides align to TRBD2. Germline-derived CDR1 and CDR2 are KGHSH and LQKENI. This CDR3 is built from 17 residues. V was clipped by 5 bases and J by 1 base; unmatched bases: 11. The CDR3 here is CASSGREGPRGTDTQYF. CDR3 in DNA: TGTGCCAGCTCAGGTCGGGAGGGCCCTCGCGGCACAGATACGCAGTATTTT. The variable domain in full, with the rest retrieved from reference TRBV18 and TRBJ2-3, is NAGVMQNPRHLVRRRGQEARLRCSPMKGHSHVYWYRQLPEEGLKFMVYLQKENIIDESGMPKERFSAEFPKEGPSILRIQQVVRGDSAAYFCASSGREGPRGTDTQYFGPGTRLTVL.

This rearrangement joins TRBV9 to TRBJ1-2; TRBD1 aligns across 8 bases. The germline CDR1 and CDR2 sequences are SGDLS and YYNGEE. The CDR3 is made up of 14 amino acids. V shed 2 bases, J shed 3 bases, and the junction held 3 bases outside the gene matches. The CDR3 loop reads CASSVGTGHYGYTF. Written as DNA, the CDR3 is TGTGCCAGCAGCGTCGGGACAGGCCACTATGGCTACACCTTC. Using reference TRBV9 and TRBJ1-2 for the parts outside the CDR3, the full variable domain is DSGVTQTPKHLITATGQRVTLRCSPRSGDLSVYWYQQSLDQGLQFLIQYYNGEERAKGNILERFSAQQFPDLHSELNLSSLELGDSALYFCASSVGTGHYGYTFGSGTRLTVV.

In its sample, this clone was seen once. Other nucleotide sequences from this sample produce the same CDR3. The chain combines TRBV20-1 with TRBJ2-1; D not certain. Germline CDR1 and CDR2: DFQATT and SNEGSKA (reference sequence). This CDR3 spans 10 amino acids. Trimming took off 0 bases at V and 10 bases at J, with 4 bases between the two ends. This chain's CDR3 is CSAREDEQFF. The CDR3 nucleotides read TGCAGTGCTAGAGAGGACGAGCAGTTCTTC.

Turning to this clone: This same CDR3 is encoded by further DNA sequences in the sample. The chain has TRBV7-2 and TRBJ2-7; D gene uncertain. The ends were cut back, 2 bases at V and 1 base at J, with 6 bases in the middle. CDR1 and CDR2 (germline): SGHTA, FQGNSA. The CDR3 is 13 residues long. The CDR3 loop reads CASSLIGSYEQYF. The CDR3 region has the DNA TGTGCCAGCAGCTTAATTGGGTCCTACGAGCAGTACTTC.

This chain connects TRBV30 to TRBJ2-3; D is uncertain. The germline V gene has CDR1 GTSNPN and CDR2 SVGIG (reference sequence). The CDR3 spans 15 residues. Trimming took 0 bases from V and 5 from J, leaving 15 bases between them. CDR3 DNA sequence: TGTGCCTGGAGTGTAGTCTGGGGTCTGAAAGATACGCAGTATTTT. Its protein product is CAWSVVWGLKDTQYF.

The chain uses TRBV10-2 and TRBJ2-3; D unresolved. CDR3 length equals 14 residues. The germline V gene encodes CDR1 WSHSY and CDR2 SAAADI. Trimming removed 3 bases from V and 6 bases from J, with 13 bases in between. CDR3 nucleotides: TGCGCCAGCAGTGAAGCGTGGGTGGGGGATACGCAGTATTTT. This gives the protein CASSEAWVGDTQYF.

The gene calls are TRBV7-2 and TRBJ1-2, with unresolved D. V was pared by 0 bases and J by 8 bases, with 13 bases between. The CDR3 has 14 residues. CDR1 is SGHTA and CDR2 is FQGNSA in the germline V gene. The CDR3 region has the DNA TGTGCCAGCAGCTTAGCCTGGACGGGATCGGGCTACACCTTC. This encodes CASSLAWTGSGYTF.

V gene TRBV7-2 combines with J gene TRBJ2-7, with TRBD2 as a possible D gene (6 bases). The CDR3 is 14 residues long. In germline, CDR1 is SGHTA, CDR2 FQGNSA. V gave up 2 bases and J gave up 0 bases, with 8 bases separating them. CDR3 region: CASSLRGLSYEQYF. CDR3 DNA sequence: TGTGCCAGCAGCTTAAGGGGACTCTCCTACGAGCAGTACTTC.

The CDR3 region has the DNA TGCGCCAGCAGCTTGGGGACAGGGTTTACTAGCGGGCCGCGTAACGAGCAGTACTTC. Translating it yields CASSLGTGFTSGPRNEQYF. V usage is TRBV5-1 and J usage is TRBJ2-7, with a possible D match to TRBD2 (9 bases). This CDR3 has 19 residues. The V end lost 0 bases, the J end lost 5 bases, and 27 bases lay between the germline ends. The germline gives CDR1 SGHRS, CDR2 YFSETQ. Full variable domain (rest looked up from reference TRBV5-1 and TRBJ2-7): KAGVTQTPRYLIKTRGQQVTLSCSPISGHRSVSWYQQTPGQGLQFLFEYFSETQRNKGNFPGRFSGRQFSNSRSEMNVSTLELGDSALYLCASSLGTGFTSGPRNEQYFGPGTRLTVT.

In this sample, this clone turned up a few times. CDR3 DNA sequence: TGTGCCAGCTCACCGACCCCAGGGGACTTTGGCTACACCTTC. Translating it yields CASSPTPGDFGYTF. The chain joins TRBV18 to TRBJ1-2; a weak D match, TRBD1 (6 bases). Germline V lookup: CDR1 KGHSH, CDR2 LQKENI. V was trimmed by 3 bases and J by 7 bases, leaving 15 bases between them. This CDR3 spans 14 amino acids. The full variable domain, in which reference TRBV18 and TRBJ1-2 provide the parts outside the CDR3, is NAGVMQNPRHLVRRRGQEARLRCSPMKGHSHVYWYRQLPEEGLKFMVYLQKENIIDESGMPKERFSAEFPKEGPSILRIQQVVRGDSAAYFCASSPTPGDFGYTFGSGTRLTVV.

The chain combines TRBV12-5 with TRBJ2-3; 7 bases are shared with TRBD2. The CDR3 has 15 amino acids. CDR1 is LGHNT and CDR2 is FRNRAP in the germline V gene. Germline trimming cut 5 bases from V and 4 bases from J; bases unmatched to any gene: 9. The DNA of the CDR3 is TGTGCTAGTGGTCCCGGGGGGTCTAGCGCAGATACGCAGTATTTT. Translation gives CASGPGGSSADTQYF.

Notes on this clone: Different DNA sequences within this sample yield the same CDR3. The chain couples TRBV5-1 to TRBJ1-2, with D possibly being TRBD1 (6 bases). V lost 4 bases and J lost 4, with 11 bases in between. This CDR3 comprises 13 residues. Germline loops: CDR1 SGHRS, CDR2 YFSETQ. The CDR3 here is CASSLGQFYGYTF. In nucleotides, the CDR3 is TGCGCCAGCAGCCTTGGACAGTTCTATGGCTACACCTTC.

The CDR3 reads CASSPDRGGNQPQHF. CDR3 in DNA: TGTGCCAGCAGCCCGGACAGGGGAGGCAATCAGCCCCAGCATTTT. The chain is built from TRBV6-5 and TRBJ1-5; TRBD1 matches at 9 bases. CDR3 length: 15 amino acids. The germline V gene encodes CDR1 MNHEY and CDR2 SVGAGI. V lost 6 bases, J lost 2 bases, and 5 bases stayed unmatched.